This TCR beta chain came from a study of identical twins. This clonotype turned up a few times. It was template switching that added a universal primer site, and there were unique molecular identifiers on the cDNA. TCRdb independently ran MiXCR on the 5' RACE reads; one entry per CDR3 protein. The sample lists over 550,000 distinct CDR3 sequences; about 7.1% were seen once. Only healthy Caucasians were included as donors. V trimming: 5 bases; J trimming: 2 bases; junction bases outside the gene matches: 4. This CDR3 comprises 15 residues. Per germline, CDR1 LNHNV and CDR2 YYDKDF (reference sequence). The same specimen was also included in a second study, on yellow fever vaccine responses in identical twins. That report adds: Reportedly, the response of twins' T cells to the vaccine seemed partly convergent, partly personalized.

The receptor comes from a woman aged 18 to 35 in good health. The sample consisted of PBMCs. The chain employs TRBV15 and TRBJ2-7, with 12 positions matching TRBD2. The CDR3 DNA reads as TGTGCCACCAGCTCCCGGACTAGCGGGACCTACGAGCAGTACTTC. Residues: CATSSRTSGTYEQYF.